The rows below give T cell receptor beta chains drawn from one sample of a study of early T cells in non-severe SARS-CoV-2 infection. TCRdb re-called the 5' RACE reads with MiXCR, one entry per CDR3 protein. Here the sample spans around 80,000 distinct CDR3 sequences, roughly 13% being singletons. The sequencing input was whole blood. The receptors originated from an adult who was a healthcare worker with PCR-confirmed SARS-CoV-2 infection or an uninfected control (not recorded which). The CDR3 runs from the conserved cysteine through the conserved F or W. A D gene is named only where the DNA matches it firmly. Where a row states a size, it is once, few, many or the class of an expanded clone; other rows omit it.

NA	TRBJ1-2	TRBV3-1	many	CASSRRQGGTGYTF	TGTGCCAGCAGCCGTCGTCAAGGGGGTACCGGCTACACCTTC
NA	TRBJ2-7	TRBV5-4	many	CASSRGEQYF	TGTGCCAGCAGCCGGGGCGAGCAGTACTTC
NA	TRBJ2-2	TRBV10-1	few	CAIRVRAGELFF	TGCGCCATCAGGGTTCGGGCCGGGGAGCTGTTTTTT
TRBD1	TRBJ1-3	TRBV20-1	many	CSAPGQGGNTIYF	TGCAGTGCGCCCGGACAGGGCGGAAACACCATATATTTT
NA	TRBJ1-1	TRBV7-3	once	CASSLTRDTREAFF	TGTGCCAGCAGCTTAACTCGAGATACACGGGAGGCTTTCTTT
NA	TRBJ1-1	TRBV18	many	CASSPLTGSKAFF	TGTGCCAGCTCACCATTAACGGGTTCGAAAGCTTTCTTT
NA	TRBJ1-1	TRBV7-2	NA	CASSPGGTKNTEAFF	TGTGCCAGCAGCCCCGGCGGGACAAAAAACACTGAAGCTTTCTTT
TRBD1	TRBJ2-7	TRBV7-9	many	CASSSGTGEAEQYF	TGTGCCAGCAGCTCCGGGACAGGGGAGGCCGAGCAGTACTTC
NA	TRBJ2-7	TRBV7-9	few	CASSLGATSYEQYF	TGTGCCAGCAGCTTAGGAGCCACCTCCTACGAGCAGTACTTC
NA	TRBJ1-2	TRBV9	many	CASSARQEPNYGYTF	TGTGCCAGCAGCGCCCGACAGGAACCTAACTATGGCTACACCTTC
TRBD1	TRBJ1-2	TRBV7-9	NA	CASSAGTGSGGYTF	TGTGCCAGCAGCGCCGGGACAGGCTCCGGGGGCTACACCTTC
NA	TRBJ2-7	TRBV20-1	few	CSATPALVGTYEQYF	TGCAGTGCCACCCCCGCCCTGGTCGGCACCTACGAGCAGTACTTC
TRBD1	TRBJ2-1	TRBV12-5	many	CASGLSPRAGGSSYNEQFF	TGTGCTAGTGGTTTGTCCCCACGAGCAGGGGGAAGCTCCTACAATGAGCAGTTCTTC
TRBD1	TRBJ2-1	TRBV5-1	NA	CASSSGTGGSEQFF	TGCGCCAGCAGCTCCGGGACAGGGGGCAGTGAGCAGTTCTTC
NA	TRBJ1-1	TRBV29-1	NA	CSADGYTEAFF	TGCAGCGCGGACGGATACACTGAAGCTTTCTTT
TRBD1	TRBJ2-7	TRBV6-1	NA	CASSEEVTGSEQYF	TGTGCCAGCAGTGAGGAAGTGACAGGGTCCGAGCAGTACTTC
NA	TRBJ1-1	TRBV27	many	CASRFGRLNTEAFF	TGTGCCAGCCGATTCGGACGGTTGAACACTGAAGCTTTCTTT
NA	TRBJ2-1	TRBV9	NA	CASSVASSGYNEQFF	TGTGCCAGCAGCGTAGCTAGCTCTGGCTACAATGAGCAGTTCTTC
NA	TRBJ1-5	TRBV29-1	many	CSVLTGSNQPQHF	TGCAGCGTTCTCACAGGAAGCAATCAGCCCCAGCATTTT
NA	TRBJ2-1	TRBV10-3	NA	CAISEAGNEQFF	TGTGCCATCAGTGAGGCAGGGAATGAGCAGTTCTTC
TRBD1	TRBJ2-7	TRBV18	few	CASSLASGTGNEQYF	TGTGCCAGCTCACTCGCGTCCGGGACAGGGAACGAGCAGTACTTC
NA	TRBJ1-1	TRBV14	many	CASSHRWDTEAFF	TGTGCCAGCAGCCATAGATGGGACACTGAAGCTTTCTTT
TRBD1	TRBJ2-3	TRBV11-2	NA	CASSLRDSYTDKQYF	TGTGCCAGCAGCTTAAGGGACAGTTACACAGATAAGCAGTATTTT
NA	TRBJ2-1	TRBV30	many	CAWSVLDRYNEQFF	TGTGCCTGGAGTGTCTTGGACCGATACAATGAGCAGTTCTTC
TRBD1	TRBJ1-2	TRBV5-1	NA	CASAPGGRQGDYGYTF	TGCGCCAGCGCCCCAGGTGGCCGACAGGGCGACTATGGCTACACCTTC
NA	TRBJ1-5	TRBV12-3/TRBV12-4	many	CASSLGQVNQPQHF	TGTGCCAGCAGTTTAGGGCAGGTCAATCAGCCCCAGCATTTT
NA	TRBJ2-1	TRBV7-3	many	CASSPPTGQGDNEQFF	TGTGCCAGCAGCCCCCCCACAGGGCAGGGAGACAATGAGCAGTTCTTC
NA	TRBJ1-5	TRBV28	NA	CASSFSNQPQHF	TGTGCCAGCAGTTTTAGCAATCAGCCCCAGCATTTT
TRBD2	TRBJ2-3	TRBV7-2	NA	CASSLLAVTDTQYF	TGTGCTAGCAGCTTACTAGCGGTCACAGATACGCAGTATTTT
NA	TRBJ1-4	TRBV20-1	many	CSAMAGDNEKLFF	TGCAGTGCTATGGCAGGGGATAATGAAAAACTGTTTTTT
TRBD1	TRBJ1-2	TRBV12-3/TRBV12-4	NA	CASRPATGTNYGCTF	TGTGCCAGCAGACCAGCGACAGGGACGAACTATGGCTGCACCTTC
NA	TRBJ2-1	TRBV12-5	many	CASGSNTGSGLF	TGTGCTAGTGGTTCCAATACAGGGTCGGGGCTCTTC
NA	TRBJ2-1	TRBV19	few	CASTNLGFTHNEQFF	TGTGCCAGTACCAATCTCGGCTTTACCCACAATGAGCAGTTCTTC
TRBD1	TRBJ1-2	TRBV5-1	NA	CASSSGQGIGYTF	TGCGCCAGCAGCTCCGGACAGGGGATTGGCTACACCTTC
TRBD1	TRBJ2-5	TRBV12-3/TRBV12-4	NA	CASSPLLGTDQETQYF	TGTGCCAGCAGCCCCCTCCTCGGGACAGACCAAGAGACCCAGTACTTC
TRBD1	TRBJ1-2	TRBV11-2	few	CASSSILRGWGYGYTF	TGTGCCAGCAGCTCCATACTCAGGGGGTGGGGCTATGGCTACACCTTC
NA	TRBJ2-7	TRBV6-5	few	CASRSVGFYEQYF	TGTGCCAGCAGGTCCGTGGGGTTCTACGAGCAGTACTTC
NA	TRBJ1-1	TRBV19	NA	CASSSSWTAEAFF	TGTGCCAGTAGTAGCTCCTGGACGGCTGAAGCTTTCTTT
TRBD1	TRBJ2-7	TRBV6-5	many	CASSRTGWGSYEQYF	TGTGCCAGCAGTAGGACAGGGTGGGGTTCCTACGAGCAGTACTTC
NA	TRBJ1-1	TRBV19	NA	CATSRVNTEAFF	TGTGCCACCAGCCGGGTGAACACTGAAGCTTTCTTT
NA	TRBJ1-1	TRBV7-9	many	CASSLGREVTEAFF	TGTGCCAGCAGCTTAGGACGGGAGGTAACTGAAGCTTTCTTT
NA	TRBJ2-1	TRBV10-1	many	CASSAQLLNEQFF	TGCGCCAGCAGTGCACAGTTGCTAAATGAGCAGTTCTTC
NA	TRBJ1-2	TRBV29-1	many	CSVAEGGRSANYGYTF	TGCAGCGTGGCCGAGGGGGGGCGGTCCGCTAACTATGGCTACACCTTC
TRBD1	TRBJ1-4	TRBV12-3/TRBV12-4	NA	CASVGQGGVEKLFF	TGTGCCAGCGTAGGGCAAGGGGGCGTCGAAAAACTGTTTTTT
TRBD2	TRBJ2-2	TRBV29-1	many	CSATGLAGSAGELFF	TGCAGCGCGACGGGACTAGCGGGGAGCGCCGGGGAGCTGTTTTTT
TRBD1	TRBJ1-1	TRBV6-6	many	CASSSGTGTRYTEAFF	TGTGCCAGCAGCTCCGGGACAGGGACTAGGTACACTGAAGCTTTCTTT
TRBD2	TRBJ2-1	TRBV19	NA	CASSPGGGLAGEDNEQFF	TGTGCCAGTAGTCCCGGCGGCGGACTAGCGGGGGAGGACAATGAGCAGTTCTTC
NA	TRBJ2-7	TRBV4-3	many	CASSQERFHYEQYF	TGCGCCAGCAGCCAAGAGCGTTTCCACTACGAGCAGTACTTC
TRBD1	TRBJ1-2	TRBV9	many	CASSVGDRENGYTF	TGTGCCAGCAGCGTAGGGGACAGGGAAAATGGCTACACCTTC
NA	TRBJ2-3	TRBV20-1	once	CSATSTDTQYF	TGCAGTGCTACCAGCACAGATACGCAGTATTTT
TRBD1	TRBJ2-7	TRBV13	many	CASSPRRDSYEQYF	TGTGCCAGCAGCCCCCGCCGGGACAGCTACGAGCAGTACTTC
NA	TRBJ2-2	TRBV7-7	many	CASSPDGTRGGELFF	TGTGCTAGCAGCCCGGACGGTACTAGGGGCGGGGAGCTGTTTTTT
NA	TRBJ1-4	TRBV10-3	few	CAISQRGTENEKLFF	TGTGCCATCAGCCAGAGGGGGACGGAGAATGAAAAACTGTTTTTT
NA	TRBJ1-2	TRBV6-6	NA	CASSSAGGYGYTF	TGTGCCAGCAGTTCGGCGGGGGGATATGGCTACACCTTC
NA	TRBJ2-3	TRBV5-6	many	CASSGPGITDTQYF	TGTGCCAGCAGCGGGCCAGGGATCACAGATACGCAGTATTTT